Sequencing of this T cell receptor (beta chain) was carried out in a study of CXCR3-negative and CXCR3-positive naive CD8 T cells. Study findings and constraints: Naive CXCR3-positive cells had TRB CDR3s more hydrophobic than those of CXCR3-negative naive cells.

TRB cDNA was prepared as libraries by UMI-labeled 5' RACE. Reanalyzing the 5' RACE reads, TCRdb keeps one entry per CDR3 protein, without DNA. This sample contains approximately 100,000 distinct CDR3 sequences. On this clonotype: Its antigen is still unknown.

The CDR3 consists of 13 residues. This receptor was obtained from a human donor in good health. Some clones in this sample may be carry-over from other donors' samples. The specimen was naive CXCR3+ CD8+ T cells from blood. Sample subset: CD45RO-CCR7+CD27+CD95- naive CD8+ T cells expressing CXCR3 (TNR3+). This chain connects TRBV12-3 or TRBV12-4 to TRBJ2-5; TCRdb indicates TRBD1, and absent DNA this call remains unverified. CDR3 protein: CASRGTGGETQYF.